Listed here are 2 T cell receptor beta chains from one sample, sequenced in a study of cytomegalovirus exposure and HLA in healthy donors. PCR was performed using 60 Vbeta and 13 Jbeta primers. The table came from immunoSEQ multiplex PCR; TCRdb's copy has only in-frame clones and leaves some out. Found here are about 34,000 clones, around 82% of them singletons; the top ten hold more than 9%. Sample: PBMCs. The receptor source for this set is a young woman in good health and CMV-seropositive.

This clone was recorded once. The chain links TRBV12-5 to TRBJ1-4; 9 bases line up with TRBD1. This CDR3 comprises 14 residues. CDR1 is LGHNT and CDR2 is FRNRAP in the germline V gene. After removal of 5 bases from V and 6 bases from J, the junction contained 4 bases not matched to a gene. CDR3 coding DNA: TGTGCTAGTGGTCTCGGGACAGGGCATGAAAAACTGTTTTTT. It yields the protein CASGLGTGHEKLFF.

Here the CDR3 DNA reads TGCAGCGTATACTACAATGAGCAGTTCTTC. Its protein product is CSVYYNEQFF. The gene calls are TRBV29-1 and TRBJ2-1, with unresolved D. Germline assignment: CDR1 SQVTM and CDR2 ANQGSEA. This CDR3 has 10 residues. The V end was cut by 6 bases, the J end by 3 bases, with 3 bases between.